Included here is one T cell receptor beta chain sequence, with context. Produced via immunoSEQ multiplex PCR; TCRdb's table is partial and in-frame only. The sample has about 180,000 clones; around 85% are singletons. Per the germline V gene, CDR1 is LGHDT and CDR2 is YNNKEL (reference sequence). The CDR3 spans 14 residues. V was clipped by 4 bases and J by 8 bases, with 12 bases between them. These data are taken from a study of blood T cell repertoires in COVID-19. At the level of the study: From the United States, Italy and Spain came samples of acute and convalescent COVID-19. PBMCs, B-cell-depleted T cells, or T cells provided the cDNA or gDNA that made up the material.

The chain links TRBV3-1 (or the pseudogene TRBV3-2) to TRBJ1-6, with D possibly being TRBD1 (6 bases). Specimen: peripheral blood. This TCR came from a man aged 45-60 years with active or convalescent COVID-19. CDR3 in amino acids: CASSPIAGDSPLHF. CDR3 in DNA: TGTGCCAGCAGCCCGATAGCAGGGGATTCACCCCTCCACTTT.